Sequencing of this TCR beta chain was carried out in a study of T cell responses to AZD1222 COVID-19 vaccine. In germline, CDR1 is SNHLY, CDR2 FYNNEI. This CDR3 has 14 residues. The germline V and J ends were trimmed by 7 bases and 5 bases, with 17 bases remaining between them. As for this clone: Its antigen is not identified.

Analysis merged second doses at about 4 or about 12 weeks. Study-level findings and limits: Mostly white British, mostly female donors; authors suggested clonal diversity may be underestimated. Variant regions that are unmutated are reportedly the target of nearly half of spike-specific TCRs. Spike was spanned by vaccine-associated CD4 TCRs, which were dominant at 160-218 and 743-854.

Profiled with immunoSEQ multiplex PCR; TCRdb holds only in-frame clones, not every one. Among roughly 150,000 clones listed, about 90% were seen once. The rearrangement links TRBV2 to TRBJ2-5, with D perhaps TRBD1 (6 bases). The specimen comprised peripheral blood, sampled 28 days after the second AZD1222 dose. This TCR was recovered from an adult who received the AZD1222 COVID-19 vaccine. CDR3 sequence (DNA): TGTGCCAGCAAAGCAGGGGAGCTTAGGGAGACCCAGTACTTC. It encodes CASKAGELRETQYF.